The rows below give T cell receptor beta chains drawn from one sample of a study of blood T cells in healthy people across ages. TCRdb fed the 5' RACE reads into MiXCR, producing one record per CDR3 protein. The data hold approximately 800,000 distinct CDR3 sequences, with under 40% observed a single time. What was sequenced was blood. The receptors shown here come from a man aged 18 to 35 in good health. The CDR3 runs from the conserved cysteine through the conserved F or W. A D gene is named only where the DNA matches it firmly. Expanded clones are given a class, and other clones once, few, many or no size at all.

CDR3 protein | CDR3 DNA | V gene | CDR3 length | clone size | D gene | J gene
CASSPLGAGYGYTF | TGTGCCAGCAGCCCTCTGGGGGCGGGCTATGGCTACACCTTC | TRBV12-3/TRBV12-4 | 14 | many | - | TRBJ1-2
CASSLAARWRTIPDTQYF | TGTGCCAGCAGCTTAGCGGCTCGGTGGAGGACTATACCAGATACGCAGTATTTT | TRBV7-2 | 18 | many | - | TRBJ2-3
CASSFLGATEAFF | TGTGCCAGCAGCTTCCTGGGGGCCACTGAAGCTTTCTTT | TRBV5-4 | 13 | - | - | TRBJ1-1
CASSSGRASNQPQHF | TGTGCCAGCAGCTCGGGACGGGCTAGCAATCAGCCCCAGCATTTT | TRBV7-2 | 15 | few | - | TRBJ1-5
CASSPGLLADTQYF | TGTGCCAGCAGTCCGGGTCTCTTGGCAGATACGCAGTATTTT | TRBV6-6 | 14 | - | - | TRBJ2-3
CASSYSSAVTEAFF | TGTGCCAGCAGTTACTCGTCGGCAGTCACTGAAGCTTTCTTT | TRBV6-5 | 14 | - | - | TRBJ1-1
CSARGLAGTTDTQYF | TGCAGTGCTAGGGGACTAGCGGGGACCACAGATACGCAGTATTTT | TRBV20-1 | 15 | many | TRBD2 | TRBJ2-3
CASSVGEGVSTDTQYF | TGTGCCAGCAGCGTTGGTGAGGGGGTTAGCACAGATACGCAGTATTTT | TRBV9 | 16 | - | - | TRBJ2-3
CASSLSRGSGELFF | TGTGCCAGCAGCCTTAGCAGGGGGTCCGGGGAGCTGTTTTTT | TRBV28 | 14 | few | TRBD1 | TRBJ2-2
CASGYTVQETQYF | TGTGCCAGCGGATACACGGTCCAAGAGACCCAGTACTTC | TRBV12-3/TRBV12-4 | 13 | - | - | TRBJ2-5